This T cell receptor beta chain stems from a study of blood T cell repertoires in COVID-19. Across the whole study: Collection of acute and convalescent COVID-19 samples took place in the United States, Italy and Spain. The cDNA or gDNA used as material had been derived from T cells, B-cell-depleted T cells, or PBMCs.

In the original analysis: How many nucleated cells were present was estimated from reference gene primer amplification. Profiling relied on immunoSEQ multiplex PCR, and the TCRdb table lists in-frame clones only, not all of them. For V, J and clone size, that table is used; D and trimming come from the DNA. The table has roughly 220,000 clones, around 84% seen once. This receptor was taken from a man between 50 and 59 years old who had recovered from COVID-19. The sample was peripheral blood.

In DNA form, the CDR3 reads TGTGCCAGCTCACCTGAATGGACTAGCGGGAAGGCAGATACGCAGTATTTT. The encoded protein is CASSPEWTSGKADTQYF. The gene calls are TRBV18 and TRBJ2-3; 12 bases fit TRBD2. Trimming cost V 3 bases and J 4 bases; bases outside gene matches: 8. CDR1 KGHSH and CDR2 LQKENI come from the germline V gene. The CDR3 length is 17 residues.